The 7 T cell receptor beta chains presented below share a single source sample, sequenced in a study of T-cell memory formation after mild COVID-19. Each CDR3 protein gets one entry after TCRdb re-called the 5' RACE reads with MiXCR. The sample has about 320,000 distinct CDR3 sequences; about 13% are singletons. Sequencing used PBMCs or a T cell subset sorted from them (not recorded which). These receptors were collected from a man between 18 and 29 years old who had mild COVID-19 (a few samples of this study predate the infection). Cell type and time point are not known.

This clonotype occurred a few times. The chain is built from TRBV18 and TRBJ2-4; no firm D call. Germline V gene data show CDR1 as KGHSH and CDR2 as LQKENI. The CDR3 loop spans 13 amino acids. V lost 2 bases and J 10 bases, leaving 12 bases between the germline ends. In DNA form, the CDR3 reads TGTGCCAGCTCACCAGGTTCGCAGCAGATTCAGTACTTC. Translated: CASSPGSQQIQYF.

The rearrangement joins TRBV20-1 to TRBJ1-5; D possibly corresponds to TRBD1 (6 bases). The CDR3 is 15 amino acids. V was cut by 2 bases and J by 2 bases, with 13 bases left in between. Germline V gene data show CDR1 as DFQATT and CDR2 as SNEGSKA (reference sequence). The DNA of the CDR3 is TGCAGTGCTAGACGAATGGACAGCGGCAATCAGCCCCAGCATTTT. This gives the protein CSARRMDSGNQPQHF.

In this sample, this clonotype turned up a few times. Written as DNA, the CDR3 is TGTGCCTGGCTGGAGCCAGGGGGCAATGAAAAACTGTTTTTT. The encoded protein is CAWLEPGGNEKLFF. The V call is TRBV30, the J call TRBJ1-4; 8 bases are a match to TRBD1. The CDR3 totals 14 residues. The J segment lost 5 bases and the V segment lost 5 bases, leaving 7 bases of the junction unmatched. CDR1 is GTSNPN and CDR2 is SVGIG in the germline V gene (reference sequence).

J is TRBJ1-5 and V is TRBV4-1; D possibly corresponds to TRBD1 (5 bases). CDR1 and CDR2 (germline): MGHRA, YSYEKL. Trimming cost V 0 bases and J 4 bases, with 19 bases left between them. The CDR3 runs to 18 residues. Here the CDR3 reads CASSQDRSRGRGNQPQHF. DNA for the CDR3: TGCGCCAGCAGCCAAGATAGGTCTAGGGGAAGAGGAAATCAGCCCCAGCATTTT.

V is TRBV5-6 and J is TRBJ1-5, with D possibly TRBD1 on 5 matching bases. The CDR3 extends over 14 amino acids. Germline V gives CDR1 SGHDT, CDR2 YYEEEE. V was cut by 4 bases and J by 4 bases, with 12 bases left in between. The CDR3 DNA is TGTGCCAGCAGCCCGGGACGGTTTAATCAGCCCCAGCATTTT. Translating gives CASSPGRFNQPQHF.

This clonotype was seen a few times. The chain combines TRBV5-1 with TRBJ2-5, with 8 positions matching TRBD2. Germline V CDR1 and CDR2: SGHRS, YFSETQ. The J segment lost 5 bases and the V segment lost 3 bases, leaving 9 bases of the junction unmatched. The CDR3 sequence is 15 residues long. The CDR3 DNA sequence: TGCGCCAGCAGCTCGGTACCGGGGGGGCCGGAGACCCAGTACTTC. It specifies CASSSVPGGPETQYF.

There are many counts of this clonotype. The chain is built from TRBV5-1 and TRBJ2-6; D gene uncertain. The germline V and J ends were trimmed by 3 bases and 0 bases, with 4 bases remaining between them. The germline V gene has CDR1 SGHRS and CDR2 YFSETQ. The CDR3 runs 14 residues. The CDR3 is CASSWGSGANVLTF. CDR3 bases: TGCGCCAGCAGCTGGGGCTCTGGGGCCAACGTCCTGACTTTC. The full variable domain, in which reference TRBV5-1 and TRBJ2-6 provide the parts outside the CDR3, is KAGVTQTPRYLIKTRGQQVTLSCSPISGHRSVSWYQQTPGQGLQFLFEYFSETQRNKGNFPGRFSGRQFSNSRSEMNVSTLELGDSALYLCASSWGSGANVLTFGAGSRLTVL.